This T cell receptor beta chain comes out of a study of blood T cell repertoires in COVID-19 (dated by TCRdb to the early 2020s). Study-level background: Samples covering the acute and convalescent phases of COVID-19 were provided by collaborators in the United States, Italy and Spain. The prospective study material was composed of cDNA or gDNA derived from T cells, B-cell-depleted T cells, or PBMCs. Subjects who had been exposed to COVID-19, were actively infected with it, or had recovered from it provided the deeply sampled blood TCRbeta repertoires that made up the dataset. The repertoires were released in a freely available public database intended as a resource for research on the immune response to SARS-CoV-2. Samples were obtained from the ongoing ImmuneRACE study (first 160 participants) and from some 1,300 subjects provided by 6 global collaborators. The sample metadata nearly always contained a de-identified subject ID, COVID-19 status, age in years and sex. Where available, HLA class I and class II types were obtained from metadata supplied by the sample provider rather than from assay-based typing. Study-level results and caveats: The quantity of clinical and demographic metadata differed by source and by participant and was supplied without curation.

CDR3 length: 13 amino acids, cysteine to phenylalanine. The kept DNA is CDR3 alone, 39 bases in frame from the first base. The CDR1 and CDR2 encoded by the germline V gene are MNHEY and SVGEGT. Trimming takes 0 bases from V and 9 bases from J, and the germline ends sit 9 bases apart. Collaborating institutions collected whole blood in K2EDTA tubes following their own protocols. For TCRbeta analysis, collaborator samples were shipped as frozen whole blood, as isolated PBMCs, or as DNA extracted from either sample type. TCRbeta CDR3 regions were amplified from genomic DNA by means of the immunoSEQ Assay, a bias-controlled multiplex PCR. The study's own analysis went as follows. Nucleated cell counts per sample were estimated from amplification of reference gene primers within the assay. To quantify the absolute abundance of each unique TCRbeta CDR3 rearrangement, sequence reads were collapsed and filtered. For each sample, productive Simpson clonality was calculated as the square root of Simpson's diversity index over productive rearrangements. Sourced from immuneACCESS, this table was stored by TCRdb with only in-frame sequences that have V and J called. A share of the clones is absent; for the studies checked, an unresolved V gene accounts for under half, and the remainder has no known explanation. That table gives V, J and clone size, and the DNA gave D and trimming. The sample profile shows 120,000 to 150,000 clones; approximately 80% of them were found once. 4.8% of the sample rests with the top ten.

As to this clone: The antigen this receptor binds is unknown. No quality values exist for individual bases; no much larger clone is one base distant.

The source material was peripheral blood. The chain is encoded by TRBV6-2 or TRBV6-3 joined to TRBJ1-5; the D gene lacks a confident call. The clonotype comes from a human donor in a cohort sampled during active COVID-19. The nucleotide sequence is given as TGTGCCAGCAGTTACTCTGGGGAGCGGCCCCAGCATTTT. This is translated as CASSYSGERPQHF.